This entry lists 9 T cell receptor beta chains sequenced from one sample in a study of OX40 agonist ivuxolimab in advanced cancers. Repertoires were generated with immunoSEQ multiplex PCR, while TCRdb's copy carries only in-frame clones and drops some. The table has fewer than 45,000 clones, about 88% seen once; the top ten hold 13%. The sequencing used CD4+ or CD8+ T cells sorted from blood, collected in a trial of the OX40 agonist ivuxolimab. The origin of the receptors is an adult with an advanced solid tumor such as melanoma, head and neck, liver or kidney cancer.

The CDR3 region has the DNA TGTGCCAGCAGCTTCGCTAGCGGGTCCTACGAGCAGTACTTC. This sequence encodes CASSFASGSYEQYF. The genes are TRBV7-9 and TRBJ2-7, with 8 bases matching TRBD2. CDR1 and CDR2 from the germline V gene are SEHNR and FQNEAQ (reference sequence). Trimming cost V 3 bases and J 1 base; bases outside gene matches: 2. This CDR3 region has 14 residues.

The chain links TRBV7-2 to TRBJ2-3; D not resolved. CDR1 SGHTA and CDR2 FQGNSA come from the germline V gene. V lost 2 bases to trimming and J lost 5 bases, with 14 bases between them. This CDR3 is 15 amino acids long. The CDR3 reads CASSLPWAVGDTQYF. For the CDR3, the DNA is TGTGCCAGCAGCTTACCGTGGGCCGTTGGAGATACGCAGTATTTT.

The chain joins TRBV7-3 to TRBJ2-3; 11 nucleotides agree with TRBD2. The junction had 6 bases not matched to a gene; V was cut back by 5 bases and J by 5 bases. The CDR3 covers 15 residues. Germline V gives CDR1 SGHTA, CDR2 FQGTGA. CDR3 in DNA: TGTGCCAGCAGCGCCACCGGGACTAGCGGAGATACGCAGTATTTT. Protein product: CASSATGTSGDTQYF.

V usage is TRBV6-1 and J usage is TRBJ1-2, with D possibly being TRBD1 (5 bases). The ends were cut back, 11 bases at V and 3 bases at J, with 19 bases in the middle. The CDR3 runs 14 residues. Germline-derived CDR1 and CDR2 are MNHNS and SASEGT. CDR3 protein: CAAPSSGVYYGYTF. The CDR3 DNA reads TGTGCCGCCCCATCGTCGGGGGTCTACTATGGCTACACCTTC.

The chain is built from TRBV27 and TRBJ2-1; 8 positions match TRBD2. From germline, CDR1 is MNHEY and CDR2 SMNVEV (reference sequence). CDR3 length equals 15 residues. The J segment lost 4 bases and the V segment lost 7 bases, leaving 9 bases of the junction unmatched. CDR3 nucleotides: TGTGCCAGCACTCCCCGTACGGGAGGGTACAATGAGCAGTTCTTC. It translates to CASTPRTGGYNEQFF.

This clone appeared once. The V and J genes are TRBV29-1 and TRBJ2-3; D unresolved. Trimming cost V 3 bases and J 1 base, with 11 bases left between them. The CDR3 covers 14 residues. Germline assignment: CDR1 SQVTM and CDR2 ANQGSEA. This CDR3 is CSVDLIAGTDTQYF. The CDR3, as DNA: TGCAGCGTTGATCTTATTGCAGGCACAGATACGCAGTATTTT.

The chain recombines TRBV27 with TRBJ2-7; 8 nucleotides align to TRBD2. The CDR3 contains 14 residues. Trimming at V came to 5 bases and at J to 1 base, leaving 4 bases not matched to a gene. In germline, CDR1 is MNHEY, CDR2 SMNVEV (reference sequence). The CDR3 coding sequence is TGTGCCAGCAGTCTGTCTAGCGGGTCCTACGAGCAGTACTTC. Amino acid sequence: CASSLSSGSYEQYF.

This clone was seen a single time. The chain combines TRBV19 with TRBJ2-5, with a weak D call TRBD1 (6 bases). V lost 4 bases and J 3 bases, leaving 6 bases between the germline ends. Germline loops: CDR1 LNHDA, CDR2 SQIVND (reference sequence). The CDR3 extends over 12 amino acids. The CDR3 is CASSTGEETQYF. Written as DNA, the CDR3 is TGTGCCAGTAGTACAGGGGAAGAGACCCAGTACTTC.

The chain is built from TRBV7-8 and TRBJ2-1, with TRBD2 matching over 7 bases. The germline CDR1 and CDR2 sequences are SGHVS and FQNEAQ. CDR3 length: 19 residues. The V and J ends lost 3 bases and 7 bases, in that order; junction bases with no gene match: 21. The CDR3 coding sequence is TGTGCCAGCAGCTTCGGCCTCGCCTCAGAGGGCGGGAGCGGAAATGAGCAGTTCTTC. Protein sequence: CASSFGLASEGGSGNEQFF.